This entry lists 13 T cell receptor beta chains sequenced from one sample in a study of T cell responses to AZD1222 COVID-19 vaccine. Produced via immunoSEQ multiplex PCR; TCRdb's table is partial and in-frame only. The sample holds fewer than 150,000 clones; around 94% are singletons and the top ten take about 10%. This specimen consisted of peripheral blood, obtained 28 days after the second AZD1222 dose. The receptors were gathered from an adult who received the AZD1222 COVID-19 vaccine.

V gene TRBV10-3 combines with J gene TRBJ2-1; 8 bases match TRBD2. Germline V gene data show CDR1 as ENHRY and CDR2 as SYGVKD. The CDR3 has 15 amino acids. The junction had 8 bases not matched to a gene; V was cut back by 4 bases and J by 6 bases. CDR3 sequence: CAISVMPGGPNEQFF. As DNA, the CDR3 is TGTGCCATCAGTGTAATGCCGGGGGGGCCCAATGAGCAGTTCTTC.

The rearrangement joins TRBV19 to TRBJ1-2; the D gene is possibly TRBD1 (6 bases). This CDR3 has 15 amino acids. V gave up 1 base and J gave up 5 bases, with 14 bases separating them. The germline gives CDR1 LNHDA, CDR2 SQIVND (reference sequence). As DNA, the CDR3 is TGTGCCAGTAGTATAGTAACAGGGCCACGGTATGGCTACACCTTC. The encoded protein is CASSIVTGPRYGYTF.

This clone appeared once. The rearrangement joins TRBV6-6 to TRBJ1-2; 7 bases are a match to TRBD1. With V trimmed by 5 bases and J by 3 bases, 3 bases remained unmatched. This CDR3 comprises 13 residues. Germline V CDR1 and CDR2: MNHNY, SVGAGI (reference sequence). The CDR3 sequence: CASSPTGDYGYTF. The CDR3 coding sequence is TGTGCCAGCAGTCCTACAGGGGACTATGGCTACACCTTC.

This clone was recorded once. The V and J genes are TRBV27 and TRBJ2-2; weak D call: TRBD1 (5 bases). The CDR3 contains 16 residues. CDR1 is MNHEY, CDR2 SMNVEV, per germline (reference sequence). Deletions cut 6 bases from V and 6 bases from J, with 20 bases between. This chain's CDR3 is CASRGPQGSHPGELFF. The CDR3 nucleotides are TGTGCCAGCAGGGGTCCGCAGGGATCCCACCCCGGGGAGCTGTTTTTT.

The chain employs TRBV29-1 and TRBJ2-5; tentative D call: TRBD1 (6 bases). V lost 4 bases to trimming and J lost 5 bases, with 23 bases between them. The CDR3 runs to 16 residues. Looked up from germline, CDR1 is SQVTM and CDR2 is ANQGSEA. CDR3 sequence (DNA): TGCAGCGTTGCCACCGGACAGACCCGAAGTGGGGAGACCCAGTACTTC. It yields the protein CSVATGQTRSGETQYF.

The chain employs TRBV5-4 and TRBJ2-1; 9 nucleotides line up with TRBD2. The germline CDR1 and CDR2 sequences are SGHNT and YYREEE (reference sequence). V lost 4 bases to trimming and J lost 9 bases; unmatched junction nucleotides: 11. The CDR3 spans 15 residues. This CDR3 is CASSQGLGGGGEQFF. The CDR3 DNA follows: TGTGCCAGCAGCCAGGGACTAGGCGGGGGGGGTGAGCAGTTCTTC.

The genes are TRBV6-2 or TRBV6-3 and TRBJ1-2; D is possibly TRBD1 (6 bases). Trimming shortened V by 0 bases and J by 4 bases, and 15 bases separated the two germline ends. There are 16 residues in the CDR3. Per germline, CDR1 MNHEY and CDR2 SVGEGT. CDR3 sequence: CASSYSTQGWLYGYTF. In DNA, the CDR3 is TGTGCCAGCAGTTACTCGACGCAGGGGTGGCTCTATGGCTACACCTTC.

The rearrangement links TRBV9 to TRBJ2-1; 8 positions match TRBD2. The CDR3 covers 19 residues. V gave up 0 bases and J gave up 8 bases; unmatched junction bases: 19. CDR1 and CDR2 (germline): SGDLS, YYNGEE. CDR3 loop: CASSVGPAGARRLIYEQFF. As DNA, the CDR3 is TGTGCCAGCAGCGTAGGGCCAGCGGGGGCGAGAAGGTTGATCTATGAGCAGTTCTTC. The complete variable domain, with remaining parts taken from reference TRBV9 and TRBJ2-1, reads DSGVTQTPKHLITATGQRVTLRCSPRSGDLSVYWYQQSLDQGLQFLIQYYNGEERAKGNILERFSAQQFPDLHSELNLSSLELGDSALYFCASSVGPAGARRLIYEQFFGPGTRLTVL.

The chain links TRBV7-9 to TRBJ1-1; unclear D gene. Trimming cost V 4 bases and J 0 bases, with 9 bases left between them. There are 14 residues in the CDR3. Germline CDR1 and CDR2: SEHNR and FQNEAQ (reference sequence). CDR3 in amino acids: CASSSTAMNTEAFF. CDR3 DNA: TGTGCCAGCAGCTCGACGGCCATGAACACTGAAGCTTTCTTT.

The rearrangement joins TRBV9 to TRBJ2-1, with D possibly being TRBD2 (6 bases). Germline V gene sequence: CDR1 SGDLS, CDR2 YYNGEE. This CDR3 is built from 16 residues. The V and J ends lost 0 bases and 3 bases respectively, with 13 bases between them. The CDR3 DNA reads TGTGCCAGCAGCGTAGAGGCGGGACGAAGCTACAATGAGCAGTTCTTC. Translation: CASSVEAGRSYNEQFF.

V gene TRBV7-9 combines with J gene TRBJ2-1; D unresolved. The germline V gene has CDR1 SEHNR and CDR2 FQNEAQ (reference sequence). The V end was cut by 1 base, the J end by 6 bases, with 4 bases between. The CDR3 extends over 12 amino acids. For the CDR3, the DNA is TGTGCCAGCAGCTTAGATGCCAATGAGCAGTTCTTC. This gives the protein CASSLDANEQFF.

The CDR3 region has the DNA TGCAGCGCCACACAGAACACTGAAGCTTTCTTT. Protein: CSATQNTEAFF. The genes are TRBV29-1 and TRBJ1-1, with D unresolved. V was trimmed by 7 bases and J by 1 base, leaving 7 bases between them. Germline V lookup: CDR1 SQVTM, CDR2 ANQGSEA. The CDR3 consists of 11 residues.

The chain carries TRBV6-5 and TRBJ2-7; a possible D gene is TRBD2 (7 bases). The germline V gene encodes CDR1 MNHEY and CDR2 SVGAGI. The CDR3 is 15 amino acids. The V and J ends lost 2 bases and 1 base respectively, with 12 bases between them. The CDR3 protein is CASSYTGGLSYEQYF. The CDR3 nucleotides read TGTGCCAGCAGTTACACGGGGGGCCTTTCCTACGAGCAGTACTTC.